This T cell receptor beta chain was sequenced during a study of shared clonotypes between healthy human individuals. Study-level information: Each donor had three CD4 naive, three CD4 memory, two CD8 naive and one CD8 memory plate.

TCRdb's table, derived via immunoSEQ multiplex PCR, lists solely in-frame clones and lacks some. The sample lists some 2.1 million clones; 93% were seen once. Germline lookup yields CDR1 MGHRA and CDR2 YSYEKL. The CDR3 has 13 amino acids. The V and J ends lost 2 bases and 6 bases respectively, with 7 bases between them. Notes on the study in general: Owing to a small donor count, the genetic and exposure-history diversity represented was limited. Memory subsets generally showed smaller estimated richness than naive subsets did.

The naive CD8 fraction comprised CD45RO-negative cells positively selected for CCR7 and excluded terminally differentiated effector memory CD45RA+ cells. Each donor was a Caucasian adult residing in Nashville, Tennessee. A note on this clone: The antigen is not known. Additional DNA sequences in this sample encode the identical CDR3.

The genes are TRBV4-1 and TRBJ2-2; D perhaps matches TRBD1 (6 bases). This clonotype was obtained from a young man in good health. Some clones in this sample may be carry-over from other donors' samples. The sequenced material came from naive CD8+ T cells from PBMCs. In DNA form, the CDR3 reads TGCGCCAGCAGCCAAACAGGGTCCGGGGAGCTGTTTTTT. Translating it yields CASSQTGSGELFF.